A few counts support the clone carrying this TCR beta chain. What it binds is unknown. TCRdb's table, derived via immunoSEQ multiplex PCR, lists solely in-frame clones and lacks some. The table has 29,000 or so clones, about 71% seen once. The CDR3 is 12 residues long. Germline CDR1 is GTSNPN and CDR2 is SVGIG (reference sequence). Trimming removed 2 bases from V and 3 bases from J, with 7 bases in between. The data stem from a study of PD-1 blockade in classical Hodgkin lymphoma. Broader study findings: At baseline, newly diagnosed patients reportedly showed less TCR diversity than healthy donors. Exclusion removed patients who began nivolumab under 1 year after ASCT.

Every patient experienced relapse after autologous stem cell transplantation, and brentuximab vedotin exposure varied. The chain uses TRBV30 and TRBJ1-1, with D unclear. Sequencing used peripheral blood mononuclear cells (PBMCs), obtained before the second cycle of nivolumab. The TCR sequence derives from a human donor with classical Hodgkin lymphoma. The CDR3 loop reads CAWSSWDTEAFF. The DNA for the CDR3 is TGTGCCTGGAGTAGCTGGGACACTGAAGCTTTCTTT.